This TCR beta chain was recorded in a study of T-cell memory formation after mild COVID-19. Overall study context: TCR clusters showed largely donor specificity.

One entry per CDR3 protein results from TCRdb running MiXCR on the 5' RACE reads. Here the sample spans 25,000 or so distinct CDR3 sequences, 6.5% to 9% being singletons. Broader study findings: Prior to infection, memory already included some responding clones, suggesting cross-reactive memory joined.

Germline loops: CDR1 SEHNR, CDR2 FQNEAQ (reference sequence). V gave up 4 bases and J gave up 2 bases, with 15 bases separating them. The length of the CDR3 is 15 residues. This clonotype has ten or more counts. Its antigen is still unknown. The clonotype originates from an adult woman who had mild COVID-19 (a few samples of this study predate the infection). Cell type and time point are not known. The rearrangement uses TRBV7-9 and TRBJ2-7; D gene uncertain. Sequencing was performed on PBMCs or a T cell subset sorted from them (not recorded which). DNA of the CDR3: TGTGCCAGCAGCTCACCGCCGGAAGTTACCTACGAGCAGTACTTC. Its protein is CASSSPPEVTYEQYF. The full variable domain, with the rest looked up from reference TRBV7-9 and TRBJ2-7, is DTGVSQNPRHKITKRGQNVTFRCDPISEHNRLYWYRQTLGQGPEFLTYFQNEAQLEKSRLLSDRFSAERPKGSFSTLEIQRTEQGDSAMYLCASSSPPEVTYEQYFGPGTRLTVT.